This T cell receptor (beta chain) was sequenced in a study of blood T cell repertoires in COVID-19. Study overall: Sites across the United States, Italy and Spain contributed samples from acute and convalescent COVID-19.

In the study's own analysis: Nucleated cell number was recorded as an estimate derived from reference gene primer amplification. Generated by immunoSEQ multiplex PCR, the TCRdb table keeps only in-frame clones and is missing some. V, J and clone size are taken as reported in that table, and D and trimming were inferred from the DNA itself. This sample has more than 200,000 clones, with about 85% found just once. CDR1 is SGHNT, CDR2 YENEEA, per germline. The V end was cut by 7 bases, the J end by 2 bases, with 12 bases between. The CDR3 runs 13 residues. The chain carries TRBV11-3 and TRBJ2-7; unclear D gene. The TCR originated in a man aged 55 to 70 with acute or convalescent COVID-19. What was sequenced was peripheral blood. CDR3: CASNENNAYEQYF. CDR3 nucleotides: TGTGCCAGCAACGAAAACAACGCCTACGAGCAGTACTTC.